The 2 T cell receptor beta chains below were found in one sample sequenced in a study of T cells in pancreatic ductal adenocarcinoma (dated by TCRdb to between 2016 and 2019). Libraries were prepared through the immunoSEQ multiplex PCR assay. In its TCRdb copy, this immuneACCESS table keeps in-frame sequences only and misses some clones. Where compared with another copy, unresolved V genes explain less than half of these, and the others have no known cause. This sample comprises around 94,000 clones, 90% to 95% of them detected only once. The biggest ten clones account for roughly 3% of the sample. Pancreatic ductal adenocarcinoma patients who had undergone surgery without neoadjuvant therapy were selected. Sequencing was performed on PBMCs. These receptors were taken from a human donor with pancreatic ductal adenocarcinoma.

The V call is TRBV29-1, the J call TRBJ1-2; no definite D call. Germline V lookup: CDR1 SQVTM, CDR2 ANQGSEA. The CDR3 runs to 12 residues. Trimming shortened V by 0 bases and J by 12 bases, and 14 bases separated the two germline ends. The CDR3 nucleotides are TGCAGCGTTGAAGATAGTCGGGGTTGGGACACCTTC. It translates to CSVEDSRGWDTF.

The gene calls are TRBV28 and TRBJ2-1; 9 nucleotides agree with TRBD2. The V gene end was trimmed by 3 bases and the J gene end by 2 bases; junction bases not matched to a gene: 8. The CDR3 is made up of 17 amino acids. CDR1 and CDR2 from the germline V gene are MDHEN and SYDVKM. This CDR3 is CASSFIRTSETYNEQFF. The CDR3 nucleotides are TGTGCCAGCAGTTTTATAAGGACTAGCGAGACCTACAATGAGCAGTTCTTC.